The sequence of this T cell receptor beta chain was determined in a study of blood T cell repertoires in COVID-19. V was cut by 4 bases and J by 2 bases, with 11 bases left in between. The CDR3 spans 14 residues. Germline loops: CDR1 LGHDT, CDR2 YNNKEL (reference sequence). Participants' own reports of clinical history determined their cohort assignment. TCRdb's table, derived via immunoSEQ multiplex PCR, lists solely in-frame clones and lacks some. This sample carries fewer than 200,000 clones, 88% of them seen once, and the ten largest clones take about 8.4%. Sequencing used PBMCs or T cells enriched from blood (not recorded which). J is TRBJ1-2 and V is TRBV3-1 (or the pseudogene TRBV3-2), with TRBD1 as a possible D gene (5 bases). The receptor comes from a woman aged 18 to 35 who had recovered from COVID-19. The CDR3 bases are TGTGCCAGCAGCCTACCAGGGTACAACTATGGCTACACCTTC. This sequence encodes CASSLPGYNYGYTF.